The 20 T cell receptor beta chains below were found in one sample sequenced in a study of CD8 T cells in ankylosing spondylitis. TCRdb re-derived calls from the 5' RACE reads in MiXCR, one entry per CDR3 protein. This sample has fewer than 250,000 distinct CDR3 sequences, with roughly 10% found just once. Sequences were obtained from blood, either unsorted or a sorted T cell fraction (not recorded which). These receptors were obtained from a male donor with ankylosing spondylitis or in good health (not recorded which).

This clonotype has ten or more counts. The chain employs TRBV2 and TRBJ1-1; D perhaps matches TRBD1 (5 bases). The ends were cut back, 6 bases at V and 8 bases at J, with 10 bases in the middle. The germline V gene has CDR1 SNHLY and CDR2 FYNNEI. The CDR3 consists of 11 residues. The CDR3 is CASRGVAEAFF. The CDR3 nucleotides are TGTGCCAGCAGGGGGGTAGCAGAAGCTTTCTTT.

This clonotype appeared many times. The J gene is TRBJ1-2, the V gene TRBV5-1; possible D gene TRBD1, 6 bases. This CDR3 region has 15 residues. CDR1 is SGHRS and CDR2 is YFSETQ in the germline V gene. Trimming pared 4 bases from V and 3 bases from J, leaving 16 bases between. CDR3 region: CASSPAQGTDYGYTF. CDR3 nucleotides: TGCGCCAGCAGCCCTGCACAGGGTACCGACTATGGCTACACCTTC.

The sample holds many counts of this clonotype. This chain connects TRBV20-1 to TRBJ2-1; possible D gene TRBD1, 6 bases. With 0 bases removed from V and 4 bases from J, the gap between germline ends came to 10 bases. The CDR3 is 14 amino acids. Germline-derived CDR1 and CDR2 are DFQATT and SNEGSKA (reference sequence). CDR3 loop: CSAREGAIYNEQFF. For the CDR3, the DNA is TGCAGTGCTAGAGAGGGGGCCATTTACAATGAGCAGTTCTTC.

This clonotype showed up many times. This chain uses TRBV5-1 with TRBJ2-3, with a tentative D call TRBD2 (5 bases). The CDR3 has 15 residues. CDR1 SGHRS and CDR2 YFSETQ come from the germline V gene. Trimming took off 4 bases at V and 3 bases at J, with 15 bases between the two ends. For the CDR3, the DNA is TGCGCCAGCAGCCCTTCGGCCACTAGAACAGATACGCAGTATTTT. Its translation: CASSPSATRTDTQYF.

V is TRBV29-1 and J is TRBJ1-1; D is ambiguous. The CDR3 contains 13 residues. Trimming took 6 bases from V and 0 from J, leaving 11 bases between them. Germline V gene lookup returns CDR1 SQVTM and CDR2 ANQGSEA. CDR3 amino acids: CSVVPDVNTEAFF. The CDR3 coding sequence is TGCAGCGTGGTCCCTGACGTGAACACTGAAGCTTTCTTT.

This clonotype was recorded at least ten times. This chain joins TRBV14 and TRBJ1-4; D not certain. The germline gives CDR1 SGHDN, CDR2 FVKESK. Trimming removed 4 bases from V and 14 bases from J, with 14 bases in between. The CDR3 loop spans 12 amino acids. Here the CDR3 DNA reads TGTGCCAGCAGCCCCCGGGGTTACCGGCTGTTTTTT. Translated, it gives CASSPRGYRLFF.

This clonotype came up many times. CDR3 loop: CASSPNGRGANSPLHF. As DNA, the CDR3 is TGTGCCAGCTCTCCTAACGGCAGGGGCGCCAATTCACCCCTCCACTTT. The chain uses TRBV18 and TRBJ1-6; weak D call: TRBD1 (6 bases). CDR1 and CDR2 (germline): KGHSH, LQKENI. CDR3 length: 16 amino acids. Trimming shortened V by 6 bases and J by 7 bases, and 19 bases separated the two germline ends.

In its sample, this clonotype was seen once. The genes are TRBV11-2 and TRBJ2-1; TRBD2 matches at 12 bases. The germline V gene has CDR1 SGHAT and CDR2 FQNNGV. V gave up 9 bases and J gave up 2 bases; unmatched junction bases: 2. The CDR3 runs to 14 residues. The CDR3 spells CASRLAGAYNEQFF. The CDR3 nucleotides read TGTGCCAGTCGACTAGCGGGGGCCTACAATGAGCAGTTCTTC.

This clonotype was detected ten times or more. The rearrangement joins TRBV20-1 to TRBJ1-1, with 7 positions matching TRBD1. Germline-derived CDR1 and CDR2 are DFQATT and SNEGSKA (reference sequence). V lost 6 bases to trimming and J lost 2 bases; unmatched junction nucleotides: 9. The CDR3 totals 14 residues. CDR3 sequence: CSALGGEFNTEAFF. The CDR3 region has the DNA TGCAGTGCCCTAGGGGGCGAGTTTAACACTGAAGCTTTCTTT.

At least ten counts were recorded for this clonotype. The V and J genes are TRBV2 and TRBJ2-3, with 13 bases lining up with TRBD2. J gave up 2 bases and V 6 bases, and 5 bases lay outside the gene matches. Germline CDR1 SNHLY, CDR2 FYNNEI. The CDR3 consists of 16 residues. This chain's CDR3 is CASSPTSGRSTDTQYF. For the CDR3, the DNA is TGTGCCAGCAGCCCGACTAGCGGGAGGTCCACAGATACGCAGTATTTT.

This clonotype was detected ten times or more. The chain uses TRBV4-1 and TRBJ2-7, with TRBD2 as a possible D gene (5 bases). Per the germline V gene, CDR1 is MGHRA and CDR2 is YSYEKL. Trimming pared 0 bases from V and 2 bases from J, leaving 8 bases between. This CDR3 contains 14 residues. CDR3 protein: CASSQEDSTYEQYF. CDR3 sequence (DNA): TGCGCCAGCAGCCAAGAGGACTCCACCTACGAGCAGTACTTC.

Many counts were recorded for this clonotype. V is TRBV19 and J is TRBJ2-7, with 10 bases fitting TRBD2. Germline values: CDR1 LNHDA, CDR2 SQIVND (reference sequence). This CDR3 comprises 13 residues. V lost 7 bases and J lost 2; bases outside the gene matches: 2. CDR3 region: CASTSGSPYEQYF. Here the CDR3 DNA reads TGTGCCAGTACTAGCGGGAGCCCCTACGAGCAGTACTTC.

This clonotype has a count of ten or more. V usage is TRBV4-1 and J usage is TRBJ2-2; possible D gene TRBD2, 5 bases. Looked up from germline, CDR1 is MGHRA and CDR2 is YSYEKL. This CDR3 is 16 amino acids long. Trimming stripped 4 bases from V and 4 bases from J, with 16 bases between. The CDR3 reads CASSPTSRASTGELFF. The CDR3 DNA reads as TGCGCCAGCAGCCCCACCTCGAGGGCGAGCACCGGGGAGCTGTTTTTT.

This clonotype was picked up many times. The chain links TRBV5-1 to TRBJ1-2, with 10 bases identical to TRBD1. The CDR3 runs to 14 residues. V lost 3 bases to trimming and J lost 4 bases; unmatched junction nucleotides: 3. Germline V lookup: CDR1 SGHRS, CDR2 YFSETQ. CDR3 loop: CASSSGQGVYGYTF. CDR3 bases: TGCGCCAGCAGCTCCGGACAGGGGGTCTATGGCTACACCTTC.

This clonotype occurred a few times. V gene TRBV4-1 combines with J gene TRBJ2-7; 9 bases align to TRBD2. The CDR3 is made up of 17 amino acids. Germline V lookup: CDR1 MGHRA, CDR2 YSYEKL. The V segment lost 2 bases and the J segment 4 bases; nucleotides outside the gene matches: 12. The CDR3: CASSQPPGQREDYEQYF. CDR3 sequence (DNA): TGCGCCAGCAGCCAACCCCCGGGGCAGCGGGAGGATTACGAGCAGTACTTC.

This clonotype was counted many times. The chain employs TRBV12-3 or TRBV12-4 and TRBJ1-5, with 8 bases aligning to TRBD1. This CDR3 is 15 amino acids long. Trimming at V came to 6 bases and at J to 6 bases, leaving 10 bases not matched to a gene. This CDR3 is CASRPTGGTGQPQHF. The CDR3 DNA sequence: TGTGCCAGCAGACCAACAGGGGGGACGGGTCAGCCCCAGCATTTT.

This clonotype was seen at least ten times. The CDR3: CASSSQGGVAMNTEAFF. The CDR3 DNA is TGCGCCAGCAGCTCCCAGGGGGGCGTAGCAATGAACACTGAAGCTTTCTTT. The V call is TRBV5-1, the J call TRBJ1-1, with TRBD1 identical over 7 bases. Germline V CDR1 and CDR2: SGHRS, YFSETQ. V dropped 3 bases and J dropped 0; count of bases not matched to a gene: 11. The CDR3 covers 17 residues.

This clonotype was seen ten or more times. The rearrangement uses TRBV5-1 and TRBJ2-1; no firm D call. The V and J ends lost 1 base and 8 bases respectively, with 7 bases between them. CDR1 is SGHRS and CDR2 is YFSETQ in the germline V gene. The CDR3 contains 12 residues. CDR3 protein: CASSLKAHEQFF. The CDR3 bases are TGCGCCAGCAGCTTGAAGGCCCATGAGCAGTTCTTC.

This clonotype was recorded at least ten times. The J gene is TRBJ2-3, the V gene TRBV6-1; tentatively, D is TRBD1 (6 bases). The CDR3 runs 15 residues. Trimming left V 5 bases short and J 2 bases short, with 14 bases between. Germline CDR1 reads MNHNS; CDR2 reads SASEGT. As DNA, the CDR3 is TGTGCCAGCAGTACCGGACAGCAGTACACAGATACGCAGTATTTT. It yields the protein CASSTGQQYTDTQYF.

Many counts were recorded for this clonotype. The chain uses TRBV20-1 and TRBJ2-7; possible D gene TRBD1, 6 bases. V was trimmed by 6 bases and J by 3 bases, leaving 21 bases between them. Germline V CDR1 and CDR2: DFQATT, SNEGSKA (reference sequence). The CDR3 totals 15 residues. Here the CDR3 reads CSARGRTAGIYEQYF. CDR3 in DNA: TGCAGTGCCAGGGGACGGACCGCCGGAATCTACGAGCAGTACTTC.